The rows below give T cell receptor beta chains drawn from one sample of a study of technical replicates of blood from a few donors. Data came from immunoSEQ multiplex PCR; TCRdb stores just in-frame clones and leaves some out. The sample includes roughly 100,000 clones, approximately 96% seen only once; the top ten take roughly 0.35%. Source material: T cells isolated from PBMCs. These receptors were obtained from a human donor in good health. Both conserved end residues are part of each CDR3. A D gene is named only where the DNA matches it firmly. Only some rows state a clone size, as once, few, many or a class for expanded clones.

clone_size: NA
j_call: TRBJ1-2
v_call: TRBV4-1
d_call: NA
cdr3_aa: CASSQGGRFMGGYTF
cdr3_nt: TGCGCCAGCAGCCAAGGGGGCAGGTTTATGGGTGGCTACACCTTC

clone_size: NA
j_call: TRBJ2-5
v_call: TRBV7-2
d_call: TRBD1
cdr3_aa: CASSRGTGWGETQYF
cdr3_nt: TGTGCCAGCAGCCGAGGGACAGGGTGGGGAGAGACCCAGTACTTC

clone_size: NA
j_call: TRBJ2-3
v_call: TRBV29-1
d_call: NA
cdr3_aa: CSVAAASTDTQYF
cdr3_nt: TGCAGCGTTGCAGCGGCTAGCACAGATACGCAGTATTTT

clone_size: NA
j_call: TRBJ1-1
v_call: TRBV25-1
d_call: NA
cdr3_aa: CASCDRKNEAFF
cdr3_nt: TGTGCCAGCTGTGACAGAAAAAATGAAGCTTTCTTT

clone_size: NA
j_call: TRBJ1-2
v_call: TRBV7-9
d_call: NA
cdr3_aa: CASSLSVYGYTF
cdr3_nt: TGTGCCAGCAGCTTATCCGTCTATGGCTACACCTTC

clone_size: NA
j_call: TRBJ2-7
v_call: TRBV5-4
d_call: NA
cdr3_aa: CASSRDSISYEQYF
cdr3_nt: TGTGCCAGCAGCAGAGACAGTATCTCCTACGAGCAGTACTTC

clone_size: once
j_call: TRBJ2-3
v_call: TRBV9
d_call: TRBD2
cdr3_aa: CASSPGAGGPPDTQYF
cdr3_nt: TGTGCCAGCAGCCCCGGGGCGGGAGGGCCTCCAGATACGCAGTATTTT

clone_size: NA
j_call: TRBJ2-7
v_call: TRBV27
d_call: NA
cdr3_aa: CASGGRVSYEQYF
cdr3_nt: TGTGCCAGTGGAGGGCGGGTGTCCTACGAGCAGTACTTC

clone_size: NA
j_call: TRBJ2-5
v_call: TRBV11-2
d_call: NA
cdr3_aa: CASSLARQETQYF
cdr3_nt: TGTGCCAGCAGCTTAGCGCGACAAGAGACCCAGTACTTC

clone_size: NA
j_call: TRBJ2-7
v_call: TRBV28
d_call: TRBD1
cdr3_aa: CASTGDRGTYEQYF
cdr3_nt: TGTGCCAGCACCGGGGACAGGGGGACCTACGAGCAGTACTTC

clone_size: NA
j_call: TRBJ1-1
v_call: TRBV30
d_call: TRBD1
cdr3_aa: CAWSPNSGQQNTEAFF
cdr3_nt: TGTGCCTGGAGCCCTAACTCGGGACAGCAGAACACTGAAGCTTTCTTT

clone_size: NA
j_call: TRBJ2-1
v_call: TRBV5-4
d_call: NA
cdr3_aa: CASSLSLAPPKEGEQFF
cdr3_nt: TGTGCCAGCAGCTTATCCTTAGCGCCCCCGAAGGAGGGTGAGCAGTTCTTC

clone_size: NA
j_call: TRBJ2-3
v_call: TRBV19
d_call: TRBD1
cdr3_aa: CASKDWTGDTDTQYF
cdr3_nt: TGTGCCAGTAAAGACTGGACAGGGGATACAGATACGCAGTATTTT

clone_size: few
j_call: TRBJ2-5
v_call: TRBV7-9
d_call: NA
cdr3_aa: CASSLVGTSQGETQYF
cdr3_nt: TGTGCCAGCAGCTTAGTAGGGACTTCTCAGGGAGAGACCCAGTACTTC

clone_size: NA
j_call: TRBJ2-7
v_call: TRBV9
d_call: NA
cdr3_aa: CASSETPGLSYEQYF
cdr3_nt: TGTGCCAGCAGCGAGACCCCTGGACTCTCCTACGAGCAGTACTTC

clone_size: once
j_call: TRBJ1-3
v_call: TRBV29-1
d_call: TRBD1
cdr3_aa: CSVGPTGAGNTIYF
cdr3_nt: TGCAGCGTTGGGCCTACAGGGGCTGGAAACACCATATATTTT

clone_size: once
j_call: TRBJ1-2
v_call: TRBV6-1
d_call: NA
cdr3_aa: CASAGYFNYGYTF
cdr3_nt: TGTGCCAGCGCAGGGTATTTTAACTATGGCTACACCTTC

clone_size: once
j_call: TRBJ2-7
v_call: TRBV28
d_call: NA
cdr3_aa: CASSNRVSYEQYF
cdr3_nt: TGTGCCAGCAGCAACAGAGTTTCCTACGAGCAGTACTTC

clone_size: NA
j_call: TRBJ1-1
v_call: TRBV30
d_call: TRBD1
cdr3_aa: CAWSGDRNTEAFF
cdr3_nt: TGTGCCTGGAGCGGGGACAGGAACACTGAAGCTTTCTTT

clone_size: NA
j_call: TRBJ1-5
v_call: TRBV27
d_call: NA
cdr3_aa: CASSRRGASNQPQHF
cdr3_nt: TGTGCCAGCAGTCGCCGTGGGGCCAGCAATCAGCCCCAGCATTTT

clone_size: NA
j_call: TRBJ2-7
v_call: TRBV5-6
d_call: NA
cdr3_aa: CASSLGSGAWEQYF
cdr3_nt: TGTGCCAGCAGCTTGGGGAGTGGGGCTTGGGAGCAGTACTTC

clone_size: NA
j_call: TRBJ1-1
v_call: TRBV25-1
d_call: TRBD1
cdr3_aa: CASSGQGKENTEAFF
cdr3_nt: TGTGCCAGCAGTGGACAGGGAAAGGAGAACACTGAAGCTTTCTTT

clone_size: NA
j_call: TRBJ2-5
v_call: TRBV15
d_call: NA
cdr3_aa: CATSRDSEETQYF
cdr3_nt: TGTGCCACCAGCAGAGACAGCGAAGAGACCCAGTACTTC

clone_size: NA
j_call: TRBJ2-1
v_call: TRBV15
d_call: NA
cdr3_aa: CATSQPDHYSGPPYIYNEQFF
cdr3_nt: TGTGCCACCAGCCAACCCGACCATTACAGCGGGCCCCCGTACATCTACAATGAGCAGTTCTTC

clone_size: NA
j_call: TRBJ2-2
v_call: TRBV5-1
d_call: TRBD2
cdr3_aa: CASSLEEREGTGELFF
cdr3_nt: TGCGCCAGCAGCTTGGAGGAGCGGGAGGGCACCGGGGAGCTGTTTTTT

clone_size: NA
j_call: TRBJ2-1
v_call: TRBV4-3
d_call: NA
cdr3_aa: CASSQERGSSYNEQFF
cdr3_nt: TGCGCCAGCAGCCAAGAGCGAGGAAGCTCCTACAATGAGCAGTTCTTC

clone_size: NA
j_call: TRBJ2-3
v_call: TRBV7-2
d_call: TRBD2
cdr3_aa: CASSLSTGLAGTDTQYF
cdr3_nt: TGTGCCAGCAGCTTATCAACAGGACTAGCGGGCACAGATACGCAGTATTTT

clone_size: once
j_call: TRBJ2-1
v_call: TRBV6-1
d_call: TRBD2
cdr3_aa: CASVRLAGNNEQFF
cdr3_nt: TGTGCCAGCGTAAGACTAGCGGGGAACAATGAGCAGTTCTTC

clone_size: NA
j_call: TRBJ2-5
v_call: TRBV5-1
d_call: TRBD2
cdr3_aa: CASSRDYETQYF
cdr3_nt: TGCGCCAGCAGCCGGGACTACGAGACCCAGTACTTC

clone_size: NA
j_call: TRBJ2-2
v_call: TRBV4-3
d_call: TRBD2
cdr3_aa: CASSHPTSGENTGELFF
cdr3_nt: TGCGCCAGCAGCCACCCGACTAGCGGAGAGAACACCGGGGAGCTGTTTTTT

clone_size: NA
j_call: TRBJ1-3
v_call: TRBV7-9
d_call: TRBD1
cdr3_aa: CASSSGTAGNTIYF
cdr3_nt: TGTGCCAGCAGTTCCGGGACAGCTGGAAACACCATATATTTT

clone_size: NA
j_call: TRBJ1-5
v_call: TRBV6-5
d_call: NA
cdr3_aa: CASRGGVANQPQHF
cdr3_nt: TGTGCCAGCAGGGGGGGGGTAGCAAATCAGCCCCAGCATTTT

clone_size: NA
j_call: TRBJ1-5
v_call: TRBV6-5
d_call: NA
cdr3_aa: CASSYSGGNQPQHF
cdr3_nt: TGTGCCAGCAGTTACTCAGGGGGCAATCAGCCCCAGCATTTT

clone_size: NA
j_call: TRBJ2-3
v_call: TRBV2
d_call: TRBD2
cdr3_aa: CASSEVSGRYTQYF
cdr3_nt: TGTGCCAGCAGTGAGGTTAGCGGGAGATATACGCAGTATTTT

clone_size: NA
j_call: TRBJ2-3
v_call: TRBV19
d_call: TRBD2
cdr3_aa: CASSIFSGRGSDTQYF
cdr3_nt: TGTGCCAGTAGTATATTTAGCGGGAGAGGTTCAGATACGCAGTATTTT

clone_size: once
j_call: TRBJ1-2
v_call: TRBV6-5
d_call: NA
cdr3_aa: CASSYHKPGDYGYTF
cdr3_nt: TGTGCCAGCAGTTACCACAAGCCGGGAGACTATGGCTACACCTTC

clone_size: NA
j_call: TRBJ1-1
v_call: TRBV6-6
d_call: NA
cdr3_aa: CASSYGAGPNTEAFF
cdr3_nt: TGTGCCAGCAGTTATGGGGCAGGGCCGAATACTGAAGCTTTCTTT

clone_size: NA
j_call: TRBJ2-7
v_call: TRBV7-3
d_call: NA
cdr3_aa: CASSSYLLYEQYF
cdr3_nt: TGTGCCAGCAGCTCGTACTTGCTATACGAGCAGTACTTC

clone_size: NA
j_call: TRBJ2-1
v_call: TRBV19
d_call: TRBD1
cdr3_aa: CASSPRDRGSEQFF
cdr3_nt: TGTGCCAGTAGTCCCCGGGACAGGGGGAGTGAGCAGTTCTTC

clone_size: NA
j_call: TRBJ2-1
v_call: TRBV27
d_call: NA
cdr3_aa: CASSTSSLGEQFF
cdr3_nt: TGTGCCAGCAGTACCTCTAGCTTGGGTGAGCAGTTCTTC

clone_size: once
j_call: TRBJ2-5
v_call: TRBV30
d_call: TRBD1
cdr3_aa: CAWSAGQEEDF
cdr3_nt: TGTGCCTGGAGTGCCGGACAGGAAGAGGACTTC

clone_size: NA
j_call: TRBJ2-3
v_call: TRBV29-1
d_call: NA
cdr3_aa: CSAVGWDTQYF
cdr3_nt: TGCAGCGCCGTCGGGTGGGATACGCAGTATTTT

clone_size: NA
j_call: TRBJ2-5
v_call: TRBV28
d_call: NA
cdr3_aa: CASSLQETQYF
cdr3_nt: TGTGCCAGCAGTCTCCAAGAGACCCAGTACTTC